This passage covers 8 T cell receptor beta chains from one sample sequenced in a study of blood T cell repertoires in COVID-19. The table came from immunoSEQ multiplex PCR; TCRdb's copy has only in-frame clones and leaves some out. Among a few hundred thousand clones listed, less than 90% were seen once. The sequenced sample consisted of peripheral blood. All receptors derive from a man in his 60s who had recovered from COVID-19.

This rearrangement joins TRBV7-2 to TRBJ2-1, with D possibly matching TRBD1 (6 bases). Trimming removed 5 bases from V and 6 bases from J, with 11 bases in between. The CDR3 contains 13 residues. Germline CDR1 is SGHTA and CDR2 is FQGNSA. Here the CDR3 reads CASSPGVVNEQFF. CDR3 nucleotide sequence: TGTGCCAGCAGCCCAGGGGTAGTCAATGAGCAGTTCTTC.

This sequence joins TRBV5-6 and TRBJ2-7, with D maybe TRBD1 (5 bases). V lost 2 bases to trimming and J lost 2 bases, with 8 bases between them. CDR3 length: 13 residues. Germline V gene lookup returns CDR1 SGHDT and CDR2 YYEEEE. CDR3 sequence: CASSFPRAYEQYF. The CDR3 DNA sequence: TGTGCCAGCAGCTTCCCCAGGGCCTACGAGCAGTACTTC.

This clone has only one observation. The chain employs TRBV2 and TRBJ2-1, with 7 bases lining up with TRBD1. Germline CDR1 is SNHLY and CDR2 is FYNNEI. V shed 6 bases, J shed 2 bases, and the junction held 10 bases outside the gene matches. This CDR3 contains 16 residues. This CDR3 is CASSKGAGKAYNEQFF. Written as DNA, the CDR3 is TGTGCCAGCAGCAAGGGGGCAGGGAAGGCCTACAATGAGCAGTTCTTC.

This sequence joins TRBV19 and TRBJ2-1, with 11 bases matching TRBD2. Germline V CDR1 and CDR2: LNHDA, SQIVND (reference sequence). This CDR3 spans 14 amino acids. Losses at the gene ends were 5 bases for V and 8 bases for J; bases not matched to a gene: 5. CDR3 region: CASSVSGRGYEQFF. CDR3 sequence (DNA): TGTGCCAGTAGTGTTAGCGGGAGGGGCTATGAGCAGTTCTTC.

The V call is TRBV5-4, the J call TRBJ2-1, with TRBD2 matching over 10 bases. The trim removed 4 bases at V and 9 bases at J, leaving 7 bases unmatched. This CDR3 comprises 14 residues. CDR1 and CDR2 from the germline V gene are SGHNT and YYREEE (reference sequence). The CDR3: CASSRAGGRGEQFF. CDR3 nucleotide sequence: TGTGCCAGCAGCAGAGCGGGAGGGAGGGGTGAGCAGTTCTTC.

The chain carries TRBV6-5 and TRBJ1-1; 7 bases align to TRBD1. J gave up 1 base and V 5 bases, and 7 bases lay outside the gene matches. The CDR3 runs to 15 residues. Germline V lookup: CDR1 MNHEY, CDR2 SVGAGI. CDR3 nucleotide sequence: TGTGCCAGCAGTAGACAGGGAGATAGGAACACTGAAGCTTTCTTT. Translated, it gives CASSRQGDRNTEAFF.

DNA of the CDR3: TGTGCCAGCAGTTACCCGGCCCTAGCGGGCATAAGGGCTACTCAAGAGACCCAGTACTTC. This gives the protein CASSYPALAGIRATQETQYF. The chain recombines TRBV6-2 or TRBV6-3 with TRBJ2-5; 8 bases map to TRBD2. Trimming removed 2 bases from V and 2 bases from J; junction bases left unmatched: 19. This CDR3 spans 20 amino acids. Germline V gene lookup returns CDR1 MNHEY and CDR2 SVGEGT.

The J gene is TRBJ2-7, the V gene TRBV7-2; 7 bases are shared with TRBD1. The CDR3 consists of 14 residues. With V trimmed by 5 bases and J by 2 bases, 6 bases remained unmatched. Germline loops: CDR1 SGHTA, CDR2 FQGNSA. The CDR3 here is CASSQNRGAYEQYF. CDR3 bases: TGTGCCAGCAGCCAAAACAGGGGTGCCTACGAGCAGTACTTC.